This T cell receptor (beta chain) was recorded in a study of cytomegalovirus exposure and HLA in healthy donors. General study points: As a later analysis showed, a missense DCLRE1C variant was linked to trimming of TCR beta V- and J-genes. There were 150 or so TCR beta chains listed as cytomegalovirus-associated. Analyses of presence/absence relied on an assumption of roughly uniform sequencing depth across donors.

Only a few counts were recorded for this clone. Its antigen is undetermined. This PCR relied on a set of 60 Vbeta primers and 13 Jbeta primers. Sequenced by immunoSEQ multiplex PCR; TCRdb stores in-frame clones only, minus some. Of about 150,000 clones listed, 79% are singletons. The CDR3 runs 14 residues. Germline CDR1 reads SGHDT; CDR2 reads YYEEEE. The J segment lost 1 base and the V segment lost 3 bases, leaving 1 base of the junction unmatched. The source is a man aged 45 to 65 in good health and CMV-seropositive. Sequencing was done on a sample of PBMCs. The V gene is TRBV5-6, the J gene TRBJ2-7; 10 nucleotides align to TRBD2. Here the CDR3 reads CASSWTSGSYEQYF. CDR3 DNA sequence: TGTGCCAGCAGCTGGACTAGCGGTTCCTACGAGCAGTACTTC.